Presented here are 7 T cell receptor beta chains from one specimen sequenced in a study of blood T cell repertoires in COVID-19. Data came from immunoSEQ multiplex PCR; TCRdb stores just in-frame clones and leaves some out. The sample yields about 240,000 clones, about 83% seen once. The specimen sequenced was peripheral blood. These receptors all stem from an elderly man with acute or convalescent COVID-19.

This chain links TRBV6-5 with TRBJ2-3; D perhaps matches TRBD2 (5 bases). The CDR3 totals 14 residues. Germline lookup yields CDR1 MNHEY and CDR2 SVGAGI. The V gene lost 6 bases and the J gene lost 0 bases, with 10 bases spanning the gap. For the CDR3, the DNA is TGTGCCAGCAGGGACTTCACTAGCACAGATACGCAGTATTTT. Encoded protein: CASRDFTSTDTQYF.

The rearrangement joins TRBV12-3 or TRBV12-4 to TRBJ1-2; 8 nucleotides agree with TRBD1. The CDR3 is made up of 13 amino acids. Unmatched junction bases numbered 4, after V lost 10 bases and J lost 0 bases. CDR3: CATGTGANYGYTF. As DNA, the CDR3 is TGTGCCACCGGGACAGGAGCTAACTATGGCTACACCTTC.

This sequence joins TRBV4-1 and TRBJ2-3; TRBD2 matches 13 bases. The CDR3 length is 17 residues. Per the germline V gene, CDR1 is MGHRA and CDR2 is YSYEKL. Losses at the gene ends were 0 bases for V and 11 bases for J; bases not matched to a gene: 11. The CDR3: CASSQEGRTSGGGGQYF. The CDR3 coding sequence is TGCGCCAGCAGCCAAGAGGGCCGGACTAGCGGGGGCGGGGGGCAGTATTTT.

CDR3 bases: TGTGCCAGCAGCTCGTTGCGGGAGCAGTACTTC. Encoded protein: CASSSLREQYF. The gene calls are TRBV5-5 and TRBJ2-7; no clear D gene. From germline, CDR1 is SGHKS and CDR2 YYEKEE (reference sequence). The V gene lost 3 bases and the J gene lost 7 bases, with 8 bases spanning the gap. The CDR3 loop spans 11 amino acids.

The CDR3 bases are TGCAGCGGAAGGGACAATTCCTACGAGCAGTACTTC. As protein: CSGRDNSYEQYF. The rearrangement joins TRBV29-1 to TRBJ2-7, with D possibly being TRBD1 (6 bases). Germline V gene sequence: CDR1 SQVTM, CDR2 ANQGSEA. The CDR3 contains 12 residues. The V end was cut by 7 bases, the J end by 1 base, with 11 bases between.

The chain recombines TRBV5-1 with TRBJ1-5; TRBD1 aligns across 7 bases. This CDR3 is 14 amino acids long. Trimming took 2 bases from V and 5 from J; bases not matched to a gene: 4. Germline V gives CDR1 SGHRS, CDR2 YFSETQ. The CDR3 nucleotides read TGCGCCAGCAGCTTAGGGGGCCAGGATCAGCCCCAGCATTTT. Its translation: CASSLGGQDQPQHF.

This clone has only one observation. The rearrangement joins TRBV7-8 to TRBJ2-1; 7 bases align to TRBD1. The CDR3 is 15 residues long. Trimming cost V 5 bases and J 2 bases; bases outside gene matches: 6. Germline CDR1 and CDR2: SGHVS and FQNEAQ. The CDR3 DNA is TGTGCCAGCAGCACCCGGGACAGTCCCTACAATGAGCAGTTCTTC. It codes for CASSTRDSPYNEQFF.